Below are 10 T cell receptor beta chains sequenced from a single sample in a study of blood T cell repertoires in COVID-19 (dated by TCRdb to the early 2020s). The library came from the immunoSEQ multiplex PCR assay. Entries here come from immuneACCESS through TCRdb and include only in-frame sequences with V and J called. Some clones fail to appear in such tables; in the studies checked, an unresolved V gene covers under half of the shortfall, and the cause of the remainder is unknown. The sample table lists a few hundred thousand clones, roughly 89% of them with a count of one. Of the sample, around 10% falls within the top ten clones. Sequencing was carried out using PBMCs or T cells enriched from blood (not recorded which). Receptors were obtained from a woman aged 18-29 years who had recovered from COVID-19.

Details on this clone: Compared with germline, one end of the junction differs, possibly owing to a read error. The chain employs TRBV24-1 and TRBJ2-1; 10 bases agree with TRBD2. The CDR3 runs 13 residues. Germline CDR1 and CDR2: KGHDR and SFDVKD. The CDR3 is CAASGGGRDEQFF. The CDR3 bases are TGTGCCGCCAGCGGGGGGGGCAGGGATGAGCAGTTCTTC.

V is TRBV28 and J is TRBJ2-3, with D perhaps matching TRBD2 (5 bases). The CDR3 contains 16 residues. V lost 5 bases and J 1 base, leaving 16 bases between the germline ends. From germline, CDR1 is MDHEN and CDR2 SYDVKM. Here the CDR3 DNA reads TGTGCCAGCAGTCCCCGGGCTAGCTCGGGCACAGATACGCAGTATTTT. It codes for CASSPRASSGTDTQYF. Drawing the rest from reference TRBV28 and TRBJ2-3, the complete variable domain is DVKVTQSSRYLVKRTGEKVFLECVQDMDHENMFWYRQDPGLGLRLIYFSYDVKMKEKGDIPEGYSVSREKKERFSLILESASTNQTSMYLCASSPRASSGTDTQYFGPGTRLTVL.

The chain carries TRBV7-2 and TRBJ1-1, with D unresolved. This CDR3 comprises 12 residues. CDR1 is SGHTA and CDR2 is FQGNSA in the germline V gene. Trimming took off 3 bases at V and 7 bases at J, with 9 bases between the two ends. The CDR3 coding sequence is TGTGCCAGCAGCTTTTTAGTACTTGAAGCTTTCTTT. Its protein is CASSFLVLEAFF.

The V call is TRBV28, the J call TRBJ1-2, with 12 nucleotides matching TRBD1. CDR1 MDHEN and CDR2 SYDVKM come from the germline V gene. Trimming cost V 5 bases and J 6 bases; bases outside gene matches: 13. This CDR3 contains 17 residues. DNA for the CDR3: TGTGCCAGCAGTGAGCCCGGGACAGGGGGCCACTATGATGGCTACACCTTC. Protein sequence: CASSEPGTGGHYDGYTF.

The chain carries TRBV5-6 and TRBJ1-4; D gene unclear. V was cut by 3 bases and J by 5 bases, with 17 bases left in between. This CDR3 comprises 16 residues. CDR1 is SGHDT, CDR2 YYEEEE, per germline. CDR3 in amino acids: CASSSLMEVRNEKLFF. The DNA of the CDR3 is TGTGCCAGCAGCTCACTCATGGAGGTCCGAAATGAAAAACTGTTTTTT.

This chain uses TRBV19 with TRBJ1-5; a weak D match, TRBD1 (6 bases). Germline V gene lookup returns CDR1 LNHDA and CDR2 SQIVND (reference sequence). The V and J ends lost 8 bases and 1 base respectively, with 18 bases between them. The CDR3 has 16 residues. CDR3 protein: CASGGTGHRSNQPQHF. The CDR3 coding sequence is TGTGCCAGTGGGGGAACAGGGCATCGGAGCAATCAGCCCCAGCATTTT. The variable domain in full, with the rest retrieved from reference TRBV19 and TRBJ1-5, is DGGITQSPKYLFRKEGQNVTLSCEQNLNHDAMYWYRQDPGQGLRLIYYSQIVNDFQKGDIAEGYSVSREKKESFPLTVTSAQKNPTAFYLCASGGTGHRSNQPQHFGDGTRLSIL.

CDR3 DNA sequence: TGCGCCAGCAGCCAAGGCCCACTCAGGGTGAACTATGGCTACACCTTC. Its translation: CASSQGPLRVNYGYTF. The V gene is TRBV4-1, the J gene TRBJ1-2, with a possible D match to TRBD1 (5 bases). The CDR3 length is 16 residues. Germline V gene data show CDR1 as MGHRA and CDR2 as YSYEKL. Between the trimmed V and J ends, which lost 1 base and 2 bases, there was a span of 14 bases.

The chain recombines TRBV15 with TRBJ2-5, with D possibly matching TRBD2 (5 bases). The CDR3 is 15 residues long. The germline V gene encodes CDR1 LNHNV and CDR2 YYDKDF (reference sequence). Trimming left V 0 bases short and J 1 base short, with 9 bases between. In DNA form, the CDR3 reads TGTGCCACCAGCAGAGATTTGGGAGTCCAAGAGACCCAGTACTTC. Residues: CATSRDLGVQETQYF.

The chain has TRBV6-2 or TRBV6-3 and TRBJ1-1; D call uncertain. V was trimmed by 2 bases and J by 1 base, leaving 11 bases between them. The germline V gene has CDR1 MNHEY and CDR2 SVGEGT. The CDR3 is 15 residues long. The CDR3 region is CASSYRGVGNTEAFF. In nucleotides, the CDR3 is TGTGCCAGCAGTTACCGCGGGGTCGGGAACACTGAAGCTTTCTTT.

This clone was counted a few times. V and J are TRBV29-1 and TRBJ2-7; 7 bases align to TRBD2. The CDR3 is made up of 13 amino acids. Germline V gives CDR1 SQVTM, CDR2 ANQGSEA. V trimming: 4 bases; J trimming: 4 bases; junction bases outside the gene matches: 7. The CDR3 loop is CSVAAGVGYEQYF. DNA for the CDR3: TGCAGCGTTGCTGCGGGAGTTGGGTACGAGCAGTACTTC.